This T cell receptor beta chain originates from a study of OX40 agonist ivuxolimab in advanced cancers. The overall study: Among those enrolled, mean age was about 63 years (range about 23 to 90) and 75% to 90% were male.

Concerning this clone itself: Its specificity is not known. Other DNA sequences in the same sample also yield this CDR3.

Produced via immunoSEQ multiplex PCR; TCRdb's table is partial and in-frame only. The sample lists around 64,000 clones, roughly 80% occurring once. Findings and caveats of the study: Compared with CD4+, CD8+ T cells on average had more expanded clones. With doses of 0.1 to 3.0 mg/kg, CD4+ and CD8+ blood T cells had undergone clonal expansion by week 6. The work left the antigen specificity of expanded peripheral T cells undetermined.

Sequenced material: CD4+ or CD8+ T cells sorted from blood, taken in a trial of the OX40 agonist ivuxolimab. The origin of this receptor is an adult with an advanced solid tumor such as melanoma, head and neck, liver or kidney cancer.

The CDR3 protein is CSVTDPGTSGRGEQFF. The CDR3 nucleotides are TGCAGCGTCACCGATCCCGGGACTAGCGGGAGGGGTGAGCAGTTCTTC. The chain carries TRBV29-1 and TRBJ2-1, with 16 bases fitting TRBD2. The CDR3 length is 16 residues. The J segment lost 9 bases and the V segment lost 6 bases, leaving 11 bases of the junction unmatched. CDR1 is SQVTM and CDR2 is ANQGSEA in the germline V gene.